The rows below give T cell receptor beta chains drawn from one sample of a study of cytomegalovirus exposure and HLA in healthy donors. This table comes from immunoSEQ multiplex PCR, and its TCRdb copy is limited to in-frame clones, with some not included. This sample yields some 120,000 clones, of which 70% to 80% are seen a single time; over 1.5% belongs to the top ten. Material: PBMCs. The receptor source for this set is a woman aged 18-30 years in good health and CMV-seronegative. Both conserved end residues are part of each CDR3. D genes are given only for firm matches. Clone size appears in some rows only: once, few, many, or a class for an expanded clone.

>.|TRBJ2-7|few|TRBV30
CAWSDRLNEQYF
TGTGCCTGGAGTGACAGGCTCAACGAGCAGTACTTC
>.|TRBJ2-7|.|TRBV4-1
CASSQEGSEGYEQYF
TGCGCCAGCAGCCAAGAGGGCTCAGAGGGCTACGAGCAGTACTTC
>TRBD1|TRBJ1-4|.|TRBV2
CASSEWGMDRGNEKLFF
TGTGCCAGCAGTGAATGGGGGATGGACAGGGGGAATGAAAAACTGTTTTTT
>.|TRBJ1-1|.|TRBV9
CASSVAGGFDTEAFF
TGTGCCAGCAGCGTAGCGGGGGGGTTCGACACTGAAGCTTTCTTT
>.|TRBJ1-1|.|TRBV14
CASSQRTPLLNTEAFF
TGTGCCAGCAGCCAGAGGACACCGCTATTGAACACTGAAGCTTTCTTT
>.|TRBJ1-6|.|TRBV29-1
CSVRADINSPLHF
TGCAGCGTCAGGGCAGATATCAACTCACCCCTCCACTTT
>.|TRBJ1-5|few|TRBV4-1
CASSRNRGDYSNQPQHF
TGCGCCAGCAGCCGAAACAGAGGGGACTATAGCAATCAGCCCCAGCATTTT
>.|TRBJ2-7|.|TRBV4-1
CASSHESGEQYF
TGCGCCAGCAGCCACGAATCGGGGGAGCAGTACTTC
>TRBD1|TRBJ1-2|.|TRBV5-4
CASRSRTGTKLGGYTF
TGTGCCAGCAGATCAAGGACAGGGACGAAATTGGGTGGCTACACCTTC
>.|TRBJ1-5|.|TRBV4-2
CASSQGLGDSNQPQHF
TGTGCCAGCAGCCAAGGGTTAGGGGATAGCAATCAGCCCCAGCATTTT
>TRBD1|TRBJ2-7|.|TRBV14
CASSLVQGEPGEQYF
TGTGCCAGCAGCCTTGTACAGGGGGAGCCGGGAGAGCAGTACTTC
>TRBD1|TRBJ2-7|.|TRBV2
CASSGGRTGGSEQYF
TGTGCCAGCAGTGGTGGGAGGACAGGGGGCTCCGAGCAGTACTTC
>.|TRBJ2-7|few|TRBV5-1
CASSPRAESSYEQYF
TGCGCCAGCAGCCCCCGTGCGGAGAGCTCCTACGAGCAGTACTTC
>TRBD2|TRBJ2-7|.|TRBV15
CATSRRTSGRYEQYF
TGTGCCACCAGCAGAAGGACTAGCGGGAGGTACGAGCAGTACTTC
>TRBD1|TRBJ1-2|.|TRBV28
CASNRPGQGDNGYTF
TGTGCCAGCAACCGACCGGGACAGGGGGATAATGGCTACACCTTC
>.|TRBJ2-7|.|TRBV6-6
CASSYFLADYEQYF
TGTGCCAGCAGTTACTTCTTAGCGGACTACGAGCAGTACTTC